The clone carrying this TCR beta chain was recorded at least ten times. Antigen specificity is unknown. The data derive from a study of T cells in Graves' hyperthyroidism and ophthalmopathy. Amplification yielded TCR beta CDR3 regions, with RNA transcripts as the source. First-round RT-PCR with HTBI primers amplified the TCR CDR3 region. TCRdb redid the calling of the multiplex PCR reads with MiXCR, one entry per CDR3 protein. The table records hundreds of thousands of distinct CDR3 sequences, 14% to 15% of them present only once. V was trimmed by 3 bases and J by 2 bases, leaving 11 bases between them. Per the germline V gene, CDR1 is MDHEN and CDR2 is SYDVKM. The CDR3 spans 14 residues. Study-wide results and limits: A model of 13 V-J features distinguished ophthalmopathy from stable hyperthyroidism. The model anticipated ophthalmopathy a median around six months pre-onset.

Duration under 3 months, a NOSPECS grade of at least 4, and a Clinical Activity Score of at least 3 characterized the ophthalmopathy patients. Based on clinical symptoms, serum thyroxine and TRAb, thyroid ultrasound and orbital computed tomography, diagnoses were reached. The clonotype originates from a woman aged 40 to 50 with Graves' ophthalmopathy. The chain recombines TRBV28 with TRBJ2-7, with TRBD2 as a possible D gene (6 bases). The sequenced sample was blood. The CDR3 DNA reads as TGTGCCAGCAGTTTTCGGGGGAACACCTACGAGCAGTACTTC. This codes for CASSFRGNTYEQYF.